This passage covers 3 T cell receptor beta chains from one sample sequenced in a study of shared clonotypes between healthy human individuals. TCRdb's copy holds only in-frame clones and misses some; the assay was immunoSEQ multiplex PCR. The table includes about 2.1 million clones, 90% to 95% detected once. Naive CD8 cells lacked CD45RO and underwent positive selection for CCR7, leaving out terminally differentiated effector memory CD45RA+ cells. The sequenced sample was naive CD8+ T cells from PBMCs. All receptors come from a man in his late teens or twenties in good health. Some clones in this sample may be carry-over from other donors' samples.

This chain uses TRBV27 with TRBJ2-1; 7 positions match TRBD2. The V gene end was trimmed by 6 bases and the J gene end by 3 bases; junction bases not matched to a gene: 8. The CDR3 is 15 amino acids. The germline CDR1 and CDR2 sequences are MNHEY and SMNVEV (reference sequence). CDR3 sequence (DNA): TGTGCCAGCAGCCTAGCGGTAGAAGACTACAATGAGCAGTTCTTC. Its translation: CASSLAVEDYNEQFF.

CDR3 in DNA: TGCAGCGTTTGGGGACTAGCGGGAGAAGACTACAATGAGCAGTTCTTC. Translating it yields CSVWGLAGEDYNEQFF. The chain is built from TRBV29-1 and TRBJ2-1; 14 nucleotides match TRBD2. The CDR3 runs to 16 residues. Trimming removed 5 bases from V and 3 bases from J; junction bases left unmatched: 6. CDR1 is SQVTM and CDR2 is ANQGSEA in the germline V gene.

The rearrangement uses TRBV11-2 and TRBJ2-1; 8 positions match TRBD2. The CDR3 length is 15 residues. V lost 8 bases, J lost 7 bases, and 13 bases stayed unmatched. CDR1 and CDR2 from the germline V gene are SGHAT and FQNNGV. The DNA for the CDR3 is TGTGCCAGCTCGCCGGGCGCGGGAGGCAGTAATGAGCAGTTCTTC. It codes for CASSPGAGGSNEQFF.